One sample yielded the 17 T cell receptor beta chains listed below, sequenced in a study of blood T cell repertoires in COVID-19. Sequenced by immunoSEQ multiplex PCR; TCRdb stores in-frame clones only, minus some. The data show about 190,000 clones, with around 90% seen just once and around 7% held by the top ten. Sequencing was carried out using peripheral blood. The source of these receptors is a man in his forties with acute or convalescent COVID-19.

This clone was counted a few times. This sequence joins TRBV4-1 and TRBJ1-6; the match to TRBD1 covers 9 bases. V was clipped by 0 bases and J by 10 bases; unmatched bases: 7. This CDR3 is 16 amino acids long. Germline V gives CDR1 MGHRA, CDR2 YSYEKL. The CDR3 DNA reads as TGCGCCAGCAGCCAAGATTGGGGACAGGGAGGATCACCCCTCCACTTT. This sequence encodes CASSQDWGQGGSPLHF.

The rearrangement uses TRBV10-3 and TRBJ2-1; 8 bases are shared with TRBD2. V trimming: 4 bases; J trimming: 2 bases; junction bases outside the gene matches: 10. This CDR3 contains 17 residues. Per the germline V gene, CDR1 is ENHRY and CDR2 is SYGVKD. The CDR3 loop is CAISAAIGRGAYNEQFF. The DNA of the CDR3 is TGTGCCATCAGTGCTGCTATAGGGCGGGGGGCCTACAATGAGCAGTTCTTC.

This chain joins TRBV27 and TRBJ2-7; D ambiguous. This CDR3 region has 12 residues. The germline CDR1 and CDR2 sequences are MNHEY and SMNVEV (reference sequence). Trimming shortened V by 6 bases and J by 3 bases, and 9 bases separated the two germline ends. The DNA of the CDR3 is TGTGCCAGCAGCAGATCAAGCTACGAGCAGTACTTC. Its translation is CASSRSSYEQYF.

CDR3 DNA sequence: TGTGCCAGCAGCGTACGGGGGACTGGCTACACCTTC. Its translation is CASSVRGTGYTF. The chain couples TRBV28 to TRBJ1-2; a possible D gene is TRBD1 (5 bases). CDR1 and CDR2 (germline): MDHEN, SYDVKM. The CDR3 runs 12 residues. With 6 bases removed from V and 7 bases from J, the gap between germline ends came to 12 bases.

V and J are TRBV5-1 and TRBJ2-7, with unresolved D. From germline, CDR1 is SGHRS and CDR2 YFSETQ. With 1 base removed from V and 0 bases from J, the gap between germline ends came to 8 bases. The CDR3 spans 14 residues. As DNA, the CDR3 is TGCGCCAGCAGCTTGTTGCCGAGCTCCTACGAGCAGTACTTC. Encoded protein: CASSLLPSSYEQYF.

This chain connects TRBV5-6 to TRBJ2-1; 10 bases are a match to TRBD1. V lost 3 bases and J lost 7; bases outside the gene matches: 7. Germline assignment: CDR1 SGHDT and CDR2 YYEEEE. The CDR3 totals 15 residues. The CDR3 reads CASSSGTGVWNEQFF. The CDR3 DNA reads as TGTGCCAGCAGCTCCGGGACAGGGGTGTGGAATGAGCAGTTCTTC.

This clone is a singleton in its sample. J is TRBJ1-2 and V is TRBV2; TRBD1 might be the D (6 bases). Trimming left V 7 bases short and J 5 bases short, with 14 bases between. The germline CDR1 and CDR2 sequences are SNHLY and FYNNEI. This CDR3 region has 13 residues. This chain's CDR3 is CASILNRDYGYTF. For the CDR3, the DNA is TGTGCCAGCATTTTGAACAGGGATTATGGCTACACCTTC.

The chain is built from TRBV7-9 and TRBJ2-7; D gene unclear. Germline V lookup: CDR1 SEHNR, CDR2 FQNEAQ (reference sequence). This CDR3 contains 14 residues. V lost 1 base, J lost 2 bases, and 9 bases lay in between. CDR3 DNA sequence: TGTGCCAGCAGCTTAGAAATGTCTACCTACGAGCAGTACTTC. Amino acid sequence: CASSLEMSTYEQYF.

This chain links TRBV28 with TRBJ1-5; D gene unclear. The CDR3 runs 12 residues. The V end was cut by 3 bases, the J end by 4 bases, with 4 bases between. Germline CDR1 MDHEN, CDR2 SYDVKM. As DNA, the CDR3 is TGTGCCAGCAGTTTGAGAAATCAGCCCCAGCATTTT. It encodes CASSLRNQPQHF.

V is TRBV10-3 and J is TRBJ2-5; weak D call: TRBD1 (6 bases). The CDR3 spans 18 residues. Trimming shortened V by 1 base and J by 2 bases, and 20 bases separated the two germline ends. Germline-derived CDR1 and CDR2 are ENHRY and SYGVKD. The CDR3 loop is CAISEYGQPTIPQETQYF. In DNA form, the CDR3 reads TGTGCCATCAGTGAGTACGGACAGCCTACGATACCGCAAGAGACCCAGTACTTC.

The chain couples TRBV29-1 to TRBJ1-4, with TRBD1 matching over 9 bases. CDR3 length: 13 residues. CDR1 and CDR2 (germline): SQVTM, ANQGSEA. V lost 6 bases and J lost 4; bases outside the gene matches: 3. The CDR3 DNA reads as TGCAGCGTACAGGACAGGGGTAATGAAAAACTGTTTTTT. It translates to CSVQDRGNEKLFF.

V gene TRBV7-9 combines with J gene TRBJ2-5; TRBD2 matches 11 bases. The trim removed 1 base at V and 0 bases at J, leaving 4 bases unmatched. The germline gives CDR1 SEHNR, CDR2 FQNEAQ (reference sequence). The CDR3 totals 17 residues. CDR3 sequence (DNA): TGTGCCAGCAGCTTAGGTCCTAGCGGGGGGAACCAAGAGACCCAGTACTTC. It translates to CASSLGPSGGNQETQYF.

This clone was detected a few times. The chain carries TRBV2 and TRBJ1-1, with 7 bases matching TRBD1. Germline assignment: CDR1 SNHLY and CDR2 FYNNEI. CDR3 size: 14 residues. J gave up 4 bases and V 5 bases, and 7 bases lay outside the gene matches. CDR3 in DNA: TGTGCCAGCAGTCGACAGGGTTCGGGCACTGAAGCTTTCTTT. This translates into CASSRQGSGTEAFF.

Details on this clone: The identical CDR3 is also encoded by other nucleotide sequences in the sample. V usage is TRBV27 and J usage is TRBJ2-3, with D uncertain. Germline values: CDR1 MNHEY, CDR2 SMNVEV (reference sequence). Trimming pared 3 bases from V and 0 bases from J, leaving 4 bases between. The CDR3 has 13 residues. CDR3 in amino acids: CASSLSSTDTQYF. For the CDR3, the DNA is TGTGCCAGCAGTTTGTCGAGCACAGATACGCAGTATTTT.

This chain uses TRBV6-1 with TRBJ2-2; 7 nucleotides match TRBD1. The trim removed 6 bases at V and 8 bases at J, leaving 6 bases unmatched. Per the germline V gene, CDR1 is MNHNS and CDR2 is SASEGT. The CDR3 length is 13 residues. CDR3: CASRPGGAGELFF. The CDR3 region has the DNA TGTGCCAGCAGGCCAGGGGGTGCTGGGGAGCTGTTTTTT.

The V call is TRBV7-2, the J call TRBJ1-1; 8 nucleotides line up with TRBD1. The CDR3 is 13 amino acids. The germline V gene has CDR1 SGHTA and CDR2 FQGNSA. V shed 5 bases, J shed 4 bases, and the junction held 3 bases outside the gene matches. Written as DNA, the CDR3 is TGTGCCAGCAGCGGACAGGGTACCACTGAAGCTTTCTTT. Its translation: CASSGQGTTEAFF.

The chain joins TRBV5-6 to TRBJ1-4, with D possibly matching TRBD1 (6 bases). CDR3 size: 19 residues. Trimming pared 0 bases from V and 3 bases from J, leaving 21 bases between. CDR1 SGHDT and CDR2 YYEEEE come from the germline V gene. The chain's CDR3 is CASSLDYGGYGGSNEKLFF. CDR3 DNA: TGTGCCAGCAGCTTGGATTACGGCGGTTATGGGGGCTCTAATGAAAAACTGTTTTTT.